This TCR beta chain appears in the sequencing data of a study of T cells after yellow fever vaccination. Across the whole study: SMART-Seq v4 Ultra Low Input prepared libraries from low-cell fractions. Study observations and caveats: The secondary response showed a weaker magnitude and a faster peak, day 5 versus 15. Clones that expanded after primary vaccination mostly reappeared after the booster (just over 95% CD4, approximately 85% CD8).

The table lists this clonotype with a few counts. Trimming took off 8 bases at V and 7 bases at J, with 18 bases between the two ends. Germline CDR1 MNHEY, CDR2 SVGAGI. This CDR3 comprises 14 residues. Each CDR3 protein is one row after TCRdb ran MiXCR on the 5' RACE reads. The sample carries tens of thousands of distinct CDR3 sequences, approximately 5.7% recorded once. The TCR sequence derives from a man younger than 35 who received the YFV17D yellow fever vaccine. Here the sequenced sample was PBMCs, either bulk or a sorted T-cell subset (CD4+, CD8+, memory, or dextramer-sorted; not recorded which), taken on the day of the yellow fever booster vaccination. The chain recombines TRBV6-5 with TRBJ1-3, with D unresolved. CDR3 region: CASGPPGLLNTIYF. The CDR3 DNA reads as TGTGCCAGCGGACCGCCTGGGCTGCTGAACACCATATATTTT.